The next 3 T cell receptor beta chains were all read from a single sample in a study of control samples from healthy donors and cancer patients. The protocol was immunoSEQ multiplex PCR, while the TCRdb copy is restricted to in-frame clones and leaves out a portion. Of approximately 150,000 clones in the sample, over 95% were seen once. Source material: blood. The receptor set was obtained from a woman aged 25 to 45 in good health.

This chain connects TRBV27 to TRBJ2-7; D is unresolved. The length of the CDR3 is 13 residues. V gave up 5 bases and J gave up 2 bases, with 10 bases separating them. Germline values: CDR1 MNHEY, CDR2 SMNVEV (reference sequence). The DNA of the CDR3 is TGTGCCAGCAGTCCCACCTGGGCCTACGAGCAGTACTTC. This translates into CASSPTWAYEQYF.

This chain links TRBV28 with TRBJ1-3, with no clear D. CDR3 length equals 14 residues. Looked up from germline, CDR1 is MDHEN and CDR2 is SYDVKM. The V gene lost 6 bases and the J gene lost 4 bases, with 13 bases spanning the gap. CDR3 sequence (DNA): TGTGCCAGCAGCCTGGCGGGCCACGGAAACACCATATATTTT. Translating it yields CASSLAGHGNTIYF.

The chain joins TRBV18 to TRBJ2-7, with TRBD1 matching 9 bases. This CDR3 region has 12 residues. J was trimmed by 9 bases and V by 4 bases; bases with no gene match: 4. CDR1 KGHSH and CDR2 LQKENI come from the germline V gene. CDR3 nucleotide sequence: TGTGCCAGCTCACGGGACAGGGATGGGCAGTACTTC. Its translation is CASSRDRDGQYF.